The 25 T cell receptor beta chains below were found in one sample sequenced in a study of blood T cells in healthy people across ages. Together with a sample-barcoded 5' primer, a J-beta primer mix was included in a second PCR lasting about 6 to 11 cycles. From the 5' RACE reads, TCRdb called clonotypes with MiXCR, one entry per CDR3 protein. The profile shows 1.5 million to 1.8 million distinct CDR3 sequences, about 45% of them singletons. Sequencing input: blood. The receptors were sampled from a young woman in good health.

J is TRBJ2-5 and V is TRBV7-2; 7 bases match TRBD2. This CDR3 spans 14 amino acids. J lost 5 bases, V lost 3 bases, and 6 bases had no gene match. CDR1 and CDR2 (germline): SGHTA, FQGNSA. CDR3 protein: CASSLLAAGETQYF. For the CDR3, the DNA is TGTGCCAGCAGCTTGCTAGCGGCGGGTGAGACCCAGTACTTC.

In its sample, this clonotype was seen a few times. This sequence joins TRBV10-3 and TRBJ2-5, with D tentatively TRBD2 (5 bases). The end of the DNA aligns better with TRBJ2-7, so the J call may be wrong. Per germline, CDR1 ENHRY and CDR2 SYGVKD. The CDR3 runs to 14 residues. The CDR3 spells CAISESPASGEQYF. The DNA of the CDR3 is TGTGCCATCAGTGAGTCTCCGGCCAGCGGCGAGCAGTACTTC.

The chain joins TRBV7-8 to TRBJ2-5; 13 bases fit TRBD2. The CDR3 runs to 17 residues. The V gene end was trimmed by 1 base and the J gene end by 2 bases; junction bases not matched to a gene: 4. Germline V gene lookup returns CDR1 SGHVS and CDR2 FQNEAQ. CDR3 residues: CASSLGGTSGVQETQYF. CDR3 DNA: TGTGCCAGCAGCTTAGGGGGGACTAGCGGGGTTCAAGAGACCCAGTACTTC.

For this clonotype: This is likely a read error, given that the CDR3 carries no conserved phenylalanine or tryptophan at its end. The chain is built from TRBV5-1 and TRBJ2-7; either TRBD1 or TRBD2 may fit D (5 bases each). This CDR3 is built from 13 residues. Trimming cost V 4 bases and J 7 bases, with 15 bases left between them. Germline values: CDR1 SGHRS, CDR2 YFSETQ. CDR3 in amino acids: CASSRDPQDEQYL. The CDR3 nucleotides read TGCGCCAGCAGCCGGGACCCTCAGGATGAGCAGTACTTA.

The chain joins TRBV7-2 to TRBJ1-6, with D unresolved. The V gene's germline CDR1 is SGHTA and CDR2 FQGNSA. This CDR3 region has 14 residues. Between the trimmed V and J ends, which lost 5 bases and 9 bases, there was a span of 14 bases. The DNA for the CDR3 is TGTGCCAGCAGCCAGATCCCCGGGGTTTCACCCCTCCACTTT. Protein product: CASSQIPGVSPLHF.

A few counts support this clonotype. V gene TRBV30 combines with J gene TRBJ2-7; no firm D call. V was cut by 3 bases and J by 0 bases, with 9 bases left in between. The CDR3 totals 13 residues. From germline, CDR1 is GTSNPN and CDR2 SVGIG (reference sequence). CDR3 amino acids: CAWSPLGSYEQYF. The CDR3 DNA reads as TGTGCCTGGAGCCCCCTAGGCTCCTACGAGCAGTACTTC. Drawing the rest from reference TRBV30 and TRBJ2-7, the complete variable domain is SQTIHQWPATLVQPVGSPLSLECTVEGTSNPNLYWYRQAAGRGLQLLFYSVGIGQISSEVPQNLSASRPQDRQFILSSKKLLLSDSGFYLCAWSPLGSYEQYFGPGTRLTVT.

This clonotype turned up a few times. The rearrangement uses TRBV12-3 or TRBV12-4 and TRBJ1-5, with 8 bases that match TRBD1. V was clipped by 5 bases and J by 6 bases; unmatched bases: 6. This CDR3 spans 14 amino acids. The CDR3 loop is CASSRTGTGQPQHF. CDR3 sequence (DNA): TGTGCCAGCAGTCGGACAGGGACGGGTCAGCCCCAGCATTTT.

This sequence joins TRBV27 and TRBJ2-2; D gene unclear. Trimming pared 3 bases from V and 0 bases from J, leaving 5 bases between. This CDR3 comprises 14 residues. CDR1 is MNHEY and CDR2 is SMNVEV in the germline V gene (reference sequence). The DNA of the CDR3 is TGTGCCAGCAGTTTCCTGACGAACACCGGGGAGCTGTTTTTT. Protein: CASSFLTNTGELFF.

This clonotype was counted once. J is TRBJ2-2 and V is TRBV27; D is perhaps TRBD1 (6 bases). V lost 6 bases and J 8 bases, leaving 16 bases between the germline ends. Germline values: CDR1 MNHEY, CDR2 SMNVEV (reference sequence). The CDR3 length is 14 residues. This chain's CDR3 is CASSAHRVWGELFF. CDR3 sequence (DNA): TGTGCCAGCAGCGCGCACAGGGTTTGGGGGGAGCTGTTTTTT.

This clonotype was counted many times. The chain carries TRBV4-2 and TRBJ2-3; 7 positions agree with TRBD1. Per the germline V gene, CDR1 is LGHNA and CDR2 is YNFKEQ. This CDR3 comprises 16 residues. Germline trimming cut 1 base from V and 5 bases from J; bases unmatched to any gene: 9. The CDR3 loop is CASSQGSDRVGDTQYF. The CDR3 DNA is TGTGCCAGCAGCCAAGGTTCCGACAGGGTCGGAGATACGCAGTATTTT.

The chain joins TRBV5-1 to TRBJ1-1; 8 bases agree with TRBD1. The CDR3 runs to 14 residues. Germline CDR1 reads SGHRS; CDR2 reads YFSETQ. The ends lost 4 bases at V and 7 bases at J; junction bases unmatched: 9. The CDR3 region is CASSVDRGGREAFF. CDR3 in DNA: TGCGCCAGCAGCGTTGACAGGGGAGGTCGTGAAGCTTTCTTT.

The chain uses TRBV2 and TRBJ2-1; 8 bases map to TRBD2. The germline V gene has CDR1 SNHLY and CDR2 FYNNEI. V gave up 8 bases and J gave up 4 bases; unmatched junction bases: 13. The CDR3 covers 16 residues. The CDR3 bases are TGTGCCAGCGGGTTTATAGGCGGGGGGCTGTACAATGAGCAGTTCTTC. Its protein is CASGFIGGGLYNEQFF.

The chain combines TRBV28 with TRBJ1-4; no reliable D call. Between the trimmed V and J ends, which lost 5 bases and 0 bases, there was a span of 10 bases. The CDR3 runs to 15 residues. Germline-derived CDR1 and CDR2 are MDHEN and SYDVKM. The CDR3 DNA reads TGTGCCAGCAGTCCCCGACCTGCAACTAATGAAAAACTGTTTTTT. This encodes CASSPRPATNEKLFF.

Only a few counts were recorded for this clonotype. This chain joins TRBV7-6 and TRBJ1-2, with D hard to call. CDR3 length: 13 residues. CDR1 is SGHVS and CDR2 is FNYEAQ in the germline V gene. V was cut by 5 bases and J by 6 bases, with 13 bases left in between. DNA for the CDR3: TGTGCCAGCAGCCTAACGTACTCGGATGGCTACACCTTC. The encoded protein is CASSLTYSDGYTF. The whole variable domain, filled in from reference TRBV7-6 and TRBJ1-2, reads GAGVSQSPRYKVTKRGQDVALRCDPISGHVSLYWYRQALGQGPEFLTYFNYEAQQDKSGLPNDRFSAERPEGSISTLTIQRTEQRDSAMYRCASSLTYSDGYTFGSGTRLTVV.

The chain carries TRBV12-3 or TRBV12-4 and TRBJ2-3; D perhaps matches TRBD2 (6 bases). Trimming left V 1 base short and J 6 bases short, with 11 bases between. The CDR3 has 14 residues. The CDR3 loop reads CASSLGQTRDTQYF. For the CDR3, the DNA is TGTGCCAGCAGTTTAGGGCAGACTAGGGATACGCAGTATTTT.

The gene calls are TRBV3-1 and TRBJ2-1, with TRBD2 as a possible D gene (6 bases). Looked up from germline, CDR1 is LGHDT and CDR2 is YNNKEL (reference sequence). The CDR3 is made up of 14 amino acids. The V gene lost 4 bases and the J gene lost 4 bases, with 11 bases spanning the gap. The DNA of the CDR3 is TGTGCCAGCAGCCTAAATGGGGGGTACAATGAGCAGTTCTTC. Its protein product is CASSLNGGYNEQFF.

This clonotype was counted once. The chain couples TRBV18 to TRBJ2-3, with D perhaps TRBD1 (5 bases). The germline V gene has CDR1 KGHSH and CDR2 LQKENI. Trimming shortened V by 3 bases and J by 2 bases, and 12 bases separated the two germline ends. The CDR3 runs to 15 residues. The CDR3 nucleotides read TGTGCCAGCTCACCGGCAACAGGATTCACAGATACGCAGTATTTT. Translation: CASSPATGFTDTQYF.

The rearrangement joins TRBV28 to TRBJ2-7; TRBD1 is a possible D gene (5 bases). This CDR3 contains 11 residues. V lost 11 bases and J 0 bases, leaving 8 bases between the germline ends. CDR1 is MDHEN and CDR2 is SYDVKM in the germline V gene. CDR3 nucleotide sequence: TGTGCCTCCCAGGGCTCCTACGAGCAGTACTTC. Protein sequence: CASQGSYEQYF.

The chain has TRBV14 and TRBJ2-7; tentatively, D is TRBD1 (5 bases). The CDR3 has 14 residues. Germline V lookup: CDR1 SGHDN, CDR2 FVKESK. V was trimmed by 3 bases and J by 3 bases, leaving 12 bases between them. CDR3 region: CASSHVQGFYEQYF. DNA for the CDR3: TGTGCCAGCAGCCATGTCCAGGGCTTCTACGAGCAGTACTTC.

This chain connects TRBV6-2 or TRBV6-3 to TRBJ1-5; D unresolved. The V gene lost 6 bases and the J gene lost 0 bases, with 12 bases spanning the gap. This CDR3 spans 15 amino acids. Germline loops: CDR1 MNHEY, CDR2 SVGEGT. The CDR3 loop reads CASSKARYSNQPQHF. As DNA, the CDR3 is TGTGCCAGCAGCAAGGCCCGTTATAGCAATCAGCCCCAGCATTTT.

This clonotype has ten or more counts. The chain carries TRBV7-2 and TRBJ2-5; D is ambiguous. The V and J ends lost 3 bases and 1 base respectively, with 9 bases between them. Germline CDR1 and CDR2: SGHTA and FQGNSA. The CDR3 contains 14 residues. The CDR3 reads CASSLVPVQETQYF. The CDR3 DNA reads as TGTGCCAGCAGCTTGGTTCCAGTCCAAGAGACCCAGTACTTC.

This rearrangement joins TRBV15 to TRBJ2-1, with a weak D call TRBD2 (6 bases). The CDR3 contains 15 residues. Trimming took off 3 bases at V and 3 bases at J, with 12 bases between the two ends. Germline CDR1 and CDR2: LNHNV and YYDKDF (reference sequence). The CDR3 DNA is TGTGCCACCAGCAGGTCAGGGACTTACTACAATGAGCAGTTCTTC. Translation: CATSRSGTYYNEQFF.

This clonotype has only one observation. This chain links TRBV27 with TRBJ1-2; D is perhaps TRBD1 (5 bases). CDR1 and CDR2 (germline): MNHEY, SMNVEV (reference sequence). This CDR3 region has 15 residues. Between the trimmed V and J ends, which lost 6 bases and 8 bases, there was a span of 22 bases. CDR3 sequence: CASRRGDRQQGGYTF. In nucleotides, the CDR3 is TGTGCCAGCAGAAGAGGAGACAGACAACAAGGAGGCTACACCTTC.

The chain recombines TRBV7-2 with TRBJ1-2; 7 bases match TRBD1. V gave up 5 bases and J gave up 2 bases; unmatched junction bases: 14. This CDR3 is 17 amino acids long. Germline-derived CDR1 and CDR2 are SGHTA and FQGNSA. The CDR3 nucleotides are TGTGCCAGCAGCGGATCACAGGGGACTAAGAGGAACTATGGCTACACCTTC. Protein: CASSGSQGTKRNYGYTF. Drawing the rest from reference TRBV7-2 and TRBJ1-2, the complete variable domain is GAGVSQSPSNKVTEKGKDVELRCDPISGHTALYWYRQSLGQGLEFLIYFQGNSAPDKSGLPSDRFSAERTGGSVSTLTIQRTQQEDSAVYLCASSGSQGTKRNYGYTFGSGTRLTVV.

This clonotype occurred once. It may be a read error: a sequence one base away is much more abundant. The chain combines TRBV10-2 with TRBJ2-4; TRBD1 matches at 7 bases. Near its end, the DNA agrees better with TRBJ2-7, so the J call may be wrong. CDR1 is WSHSY and CDR2 is SAAADI in the germline V gene. This CDR3 is 15 amino acids long. DNA of the CDR3: TGCGCCGGCAGTGAGTACCGGGACAGAAACTACGAGCAGTACTTC. Protein: CAGSEYRDRNYEQYF.